Each of the 14 T cell receptor beta chains below was sequenced from the same sample in a study of shared clonotypes between healthy human individuals. Produced via immunoSEQ multiplex PCR; TCRdb's table is partial and in-frame only. The table shows about 610,000 clones, with around 97% occurring only once. Sequenced input: naive CD4+ T cells sorted from blood. Specified subset: CD45RA+ positively selected. The receptors shown here come from a woman younger than 45 in good health.

The V gene is TRBV5-4, the J gene TRBJ2-7; TRBD1 matches at 9 bases. The CDR3 spans 15 residues. Trimming took 3 bases from V and 2 from J; bases not matched to a gene: 6. In germline, CDR1 is SGHNT, CDR2 YYREEE (reference sequence). The CDR3 bases are TGTGCCAGCAGCTCTAGGACAGGGGCCCCCTACGAGCAGTACTTC. This codes for CASSSRTGAPYEQYF.

This clone was observed once. The rearrangement uses TRBV7-6 and TRBJ2-2; D ambiguous. From germline, CDR1 is SGHVS and CDR2 FNYEAQ. This CDR3 has 16 amino acids. Between the trimmed V and J ends, which lost 5 bases and 2 bases, there was a span of 15 bases. The DNA of the CDR3 is TGTGCCAGCAGCATTAACCTATACAAAAACACCGGGGAGCTGTTTTTT. It codes for CASSINLYKNTGELFF.

This chain joins TRBV4-1 and TRBJ2-7; TRBD2 aligns across 7 bases. V was clipped by 0 bases and J by 3 bases; unmatched bases: 8. The CDR3 sequence is 16 residues long. CDR1 and CDR2 from the germline V gene are MGHRA and YSYEKL. CDR3 bases: TGCGCCAGCAGCCAAGAGCGGCGCGGGAGACACTACGAGCAGTACTTC. It translates to CASSQERRGRHYEQYF.

The chain combines TRBV6-5 with TRBJ2-3; 7 bases line up with TRBD1. This CDR3 is built from 15 residues. The V segment lost 2 bases and the J segment 3 bases; nucleotides outside the gene matches: 5. Per germline, CDR1 MNHEY and CDR2 SVGAGI. CDR3 amino acids: CASSYGTVPTDTQYF. The CDR3 DNA reads TGTGCCAGCAGTTACGGGACAGTACCGACAGATACGCAGTATTTT.

This clone was found once. V usage is TRBV6-5 and J usage is TRBJ1-2, with 9 bases fitting TRBD1. Germline trimming cut 6 bases from V and 6 bases from J; bases unmatched to any gene: 5. The CDR3 has 13 residues. Germline CDR1 is MNHEY and CDR2 is SVGAGI. The CDR3 protein is CASRGQGVDGYTF. The DNA of the CDR3 is TGTGCCAGCAGGGGACAGGGTGTTGATGGCTACACCTTC.

The V gene is TRBV27, the J gene TRBJ1-2; 8 bases are shared with TRBD1. This CDR3 contains 13 residues. Per germline, CDR1 MNHEY and CDR2 SMNVEV (reference sequence). With 6 bases clipped from V and 7 bases from J, the junction kept 7 bases outside the gene matches. The CDR3 is CASRAGGVLGYTF. The DNA of the CDR3 is TGTGCCAGCAGAGCAGGGGGCGTTCTTGGCTACACCTTC.

V and J are TRBV21-1 and TRBJ2-3; the tabulated D call, TRBD1, remains unverified against the DNA. TRBV21-1 is deemed a pseudogene. This CDR3 has 14 amino acids. For the CDR3, the DNA is TGTGCCAGCAGCAAAGACCAGGGGGCAGATACGCAGTATTTT. This translates into CASSKDQGADTQYF.

This clone was recorded once. This chain links TRBV28 with TRBJ1-1; D possibly corresponds to TRBD1 (5 bases). The CDR3 contains 16 residues. Between the trimmed V and J ends, which lost 3 bases and 1 base, there was a span of 15 bases. CDR1 and CDR2 (germline): MDHEN, SYDVKM. Here the CDR3 reads CASSFDRGLGNTEAFF. CDR3 in DNA: TGTGCCAGCAGTTTTGATCGGGGCTTGGGGAACACTGAAGCTTTCTTT.

The genes are TRBV29-1 and TRBJ2-7; tentatively, D is TRBD2 (6 bases). V shed 2 bases and J shed 6 bases, with 14 bases lying between them. From germline, CDR1 is SQVTM and CDR2 ANQGSEA. CDR3 length: 13 residues. Here the CDR3 DNA reads TGCAGCGTTGAAAGGGACTTGGGGAGCGAGCAGTACTTC. Translated: CSVERDLGSEQYF.

The chain carries TRBV5-1 and TRBJ2-2, with D possibly being TRBD1 (6 bases). CDR3 length: 16 amino acids. V lost 5 bases, J lost 2 bases, and 16 bases lay in between. Germline values: CDR1 SGHRS, CDR2 YFSETQ. The CDR3 region is CASRHNSGTNTGELFF. The CDR3 DNA is TGCGCCAGCAGACATAACTCCGGGACAAACACCGGGGAGCTGTTTTTT.

The chain recombines TRBV27 with TRBJ2-1, with TRBD2 matching 7 bases. J was trimmed by 4 bases and V by 6 bases; bases with no gene match: 12. From germline, CDR1 is MNHEY and CDR2 SMNVEV (reference sequence). The CDR3 covers 16 residues. The CDR3 DNA reads as TGTGCCAGCAGAACTAGCGCGAGACCCTTTTACAATGAGCAGTTCTTC. This codes for CASRTSARPFYNEQFF.

The chain couples TRBV29-1 to TRBJ2-5, with TRBD1 as a possible D gene (5 bases). The closer fit of TRBJ2-7 to the DNA end suggests the J call may be wrong. Germline V CDR1 and CDR2: SQVTM, ANQGSEA. CDR3 size: 16 residues. The CDR3 DNA sequence: TGCAGCGTTCTTCTACTGGGGCAGGTACCCGCCTACGAGCAGTACTTC. It codes for CSVLLLGQVPAYEQYF.

This chain connects TRBV2 to TRBJ2-1; TRBD1 matches 7 bases. The trim removed 5 bases at V and 0 bases at J, leaving 7 bases unmatched. Per the germline V gene, CDR1 is SNHLY and CDR2 is FYNNEI. CDR3 length: 16 residues. The CDR3, as DNA: TGTGCCAGCAGTCCAAGACAGGGCCTCTCCTACAATGAGCAGTTCTTC. It is translated as CASSPRQGLSYNEQFF.

This clone was counted a single time. The V and J genes are TRBV4-2 and TRBJ2-3; D is perhaps TRBD1 (6 bases). The CDR3 runs to 16 residues. The V gene's germline CDR1 is LGHNA and CDR2 YNFKEQ. Trimming took off 2 bases at V and 6 bases at J, with 18 bases between the two ends. The CDR3 loop reads CASSQPGEFEGDTQYF. The CDR3 bases are TGTGCCAGCAGCCAACCAGGGGAGTTTGAGGGGGATACGCAGTATTTT.